These T cell receptor beta chains were read from a single sample in a study of HIV-infected patients and healthy controls. TCRdb reanalysed the 5' RACE reads using MiXCR and keeps one entry per CDR3 protein. Of under 6,500 distinct CDR3 sequences listed, under 30% are singletons. The specimen comprised blood, sampled before antiretroviral therapy. The source is an adult with HIV infection. Both conserved end residues are part of each CDR3. Each record gives: D gene, J gene, clone size, V gene, CDR3 DNA, CDR3 protein. A D gene is named only where the DNA matches it firmly. Rows give clone size only sometimes, using once, few, many, or a class for an expanded clone.

.,TRBJ1-6,many,TRBV30,TGTGCCTGGAGTTCAGCGGGACTGATTAATTCACCCCTCCACTTT,CAWSSAGLINSPLHF
TRBD2,TRBJ2-4,medium-sized,TRBV5-1,TGCGCCAGCAGCTTGTGGTCGCCTAGCGGCAAAAACATTCAGTACTTC,CASSLWSPSGKNIQYF
.,TRBJ2-7,many,TRBV4-2,TGTGCCAGCAGCCCGGACTCGTCCTACGAGCAGTACTTC,CASSPDSSYEQYF
.,TRBJ1-5,many,TRBV5-1,TGCGCCAGCAGCAGGACTGGGGGCAATCAGCCCCAGCATTTT,CASSRTGGNQPQHF
.,TRBJ2-7,few,TRBV3-1,TGTGCCAGCAGCCAAGGCCCCGCCGGGAACTACGAGCAGTACTTC,CASSQGPAGNYEQYF
TRBD2,TRBJ2-3,medium-sized,TRBV7-3,TGTGCCAGCAGCTTAGGGGGGGAAGATACGCAGTATTTT,CASSLGGEDTQYF
.,TRBJ2-3,medium-sized,TRBV12-3/TRBV12-4,TGTGCCAGCAGTTTCCCTAGGGGTAGGGCAGATACGCAGTATTTT,CASSFPRGRADTQYF
.,TRBJ2-7,.,TRBV18,TGTGCCAGCTCATTCGCCGGGCCCCCTGACAACGAGCAGTACTTC,CASSFAGPPDNEQYF
.,TRBJ1-1,.,TRBV4-1,TGCGCCAGCAGCCAAGAGTCAGTGAATGAAGCTTTCTTT,CASSQESVNEAFF
.,TRBJ2-5,many,TRBV11-2,TGTGCCAGCAGCTTAGGTGACAGGCCACAAGAGACCCAGTACTTC,CASSLGDRPQETQYF
TRBD1,TRBJ2-7,many,TRBV4-2,TGTGCCAGCAGCCCCTGGGGTGGACAGGGGTACGAGCAGTACTTC,CASSPWGGQGYEQYF
TRBD1,TRBJ2-1,few,TRBV20-1,TGCAGTGCTAGGGGGGCGGACAGGGTTGATTTTTACAATGAGCAGTTCTTC,CSARGADRVDFYNEQFF
TRBD1,TRBJ2-7,medium-sized,TRBV7-3,TGTGCCAGCAGCAAGACAGGGGATGGTTCCTACGAGCAGTACTTC,CASSKTGDGSYEQYF
.,TRBJ1-4,.,TRBV5-1,TGCGCCAGCACCCGGGGGAGAAGGGACTCTAATGAAAAACTGTTTTTT,CASTRGRRDSNEKLFF
.,TRBJ1-5,once,TRBV6-5,TGTGCCAGCAGTTACTCGTACGGGGGAGGTAGCAATCAGCCCCAGCGTTTT,CASSYSYGGGSNQPQRF
TRBD1,TRBJ1-1,many,TRBV6-5,TGTGCCAGCAGTTACCGGGACAGGTTGAACACTGAAGCTTTCTTT,CASSYRDRLNTEAFF
TRBD2,TRBJ2-5,.,TRBV6-2/TRBV6-3,TGTGCCAGCAGTTACTCCCCTTACGGGGGACTATCGGGGTGGCCAGAGACCCAGTACTTC,CASSYSPYGGLSGWPETQYF
TRBD2,TRBJ2-2,.,TRBV7-2,TGTGCCAGCAGCTTAGAACGGGGGGTCCTCGGGGAGCTGTTTTTT,CASSLERGVLGELFF
TRBD1,TRBJ2-5,.,TRBV20-1,TGCAGTGCAGCCGGGACAGTCGAAGAGACCCAGTACTTC,CSAAGTVEETQYF
.,TRBJ1-6,many,TRBV6-5,TGTGCCAGCAGTTACTTTGCCCGCGGGACGAATTCACCCCTCCACTTT,CASSYFARGTNSPLHF
.,TRBJ1-2,many,TRBV5-1,TGCGCCACCCGAGGACCGGATGGCTACACCTTC,CATRGPDGYTF
.,TRBJ1-2,many,TRBV4-1,TGCGCCAGCAGCCAAGACAGGTACTATGGCTACACCTTC,CASSQDRYYGYTF
TRBD1,TRBJ1-5,medium-sized,TRBV19,TGTGCCAGTAGTTCCACCGGGACAGGGGGCAATCAGCCCCAGCATTTT,CASSSTGTGGNQPQHF
TRBD1,TRBJ2-1,large,TRBV6-5,TGTGCCAGCAGTCCCGGACAGGGACGGTTCTTC,CASSPGQGRFF
TRBD1,TRBJ2-3,many,TRBV6-1,TGTGCCAGCCACGGGACAGCCTACGATACGCAGTATTTT,CASHGTAYDTQYF
.,TRBJ2-1,medium-sized,TRBV5-1,TGCGCCAGCAGCCCCGACAGTAAAAATGAGCAGTTCTTC,CASSPDSKNEQFF
TRBD1,TRBJ2-7,many,TRBV6-5,TGTGCCAGCAGTTACCCCACAGGGGGCGAGCAGTACTTC,CASSYPTGGEQYF
TRBD2,TRBJ2-5,large,TRBV11-2,TGTGCCAGCAGCTTACTAGCGGACCAAGAGACCCAGTACTTC,CASSLLADQETQYF
.,TRBJ2-3,medium-sized,TRBV5-1,TGCGCCAGCAGCTTAACAGGGACTACAGATACGCAGTATTTT,CASSLTGTTDTQYF
TRBD2,TRBJ2-2,many,TRBV20-1,TGCAGTGCTAGAGATCCGCTGCGGGGGGTCTCGAACACCGGGGAGCTGTTTTTT,CSARDPLRGVSNTGELFF
.,TRBJ1-1,.,TRBV6-6,TGTGCCAGCAGCCGAATTGAGGTTCAGGCTGAAGCTTTCTTT,CASSRIEVQAEAFF
.,TRBJ2-7,medium-sized,TRBV28,TGTGCCAGCAGGGCCTCCGGGACACCCTACGGATACTTC,CASRASGTPYGYF
TRBD1,TRBJ1-3,medium-sized,TRBV11-2,TGTGGATATGGTCAGGGGGCATCTGGAAACACCATATATTTT,CGYGQGASGNTIYF
.,TRBJ1-3,many,TRBV11-2,TGTGCCAGCCGGGGCCGGGGTGCGGGTTCTGGAAACACCATATATTTT,CASRGRGAGSGNTIYF
.,TRBJ2-2,many,TRBV24-1,TGTGCCACCAGTGATTTGGGGGGGTCGAACACCGGGGAGCTGTTTTTT,CATSDLGGSNTGELFF
.,TRBJ1-5,many,TRBV12-3/TRBV12-4,TGTGCCAGCAGTTTATCGAGTAAGAGCAATCAGCCCCAGCATTTT,CASSLSSKSNQPQHF